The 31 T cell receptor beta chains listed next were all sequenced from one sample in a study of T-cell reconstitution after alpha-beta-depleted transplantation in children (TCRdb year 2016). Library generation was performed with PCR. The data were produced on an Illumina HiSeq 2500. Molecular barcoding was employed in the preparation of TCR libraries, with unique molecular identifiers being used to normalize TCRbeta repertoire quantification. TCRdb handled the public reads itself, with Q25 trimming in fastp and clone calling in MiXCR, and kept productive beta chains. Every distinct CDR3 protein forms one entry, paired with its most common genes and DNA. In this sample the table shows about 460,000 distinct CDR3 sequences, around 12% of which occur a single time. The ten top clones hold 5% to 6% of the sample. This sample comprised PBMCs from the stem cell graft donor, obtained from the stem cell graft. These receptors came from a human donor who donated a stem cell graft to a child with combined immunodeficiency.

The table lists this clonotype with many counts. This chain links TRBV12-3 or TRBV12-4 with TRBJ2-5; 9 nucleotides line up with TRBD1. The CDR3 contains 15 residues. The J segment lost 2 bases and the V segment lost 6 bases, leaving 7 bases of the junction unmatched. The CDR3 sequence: CASRRRQGGQETQYF. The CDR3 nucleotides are TGTGCCAGCAGGAGAAGACAGGGGGGACAAGAGACCCAGTACTTC.

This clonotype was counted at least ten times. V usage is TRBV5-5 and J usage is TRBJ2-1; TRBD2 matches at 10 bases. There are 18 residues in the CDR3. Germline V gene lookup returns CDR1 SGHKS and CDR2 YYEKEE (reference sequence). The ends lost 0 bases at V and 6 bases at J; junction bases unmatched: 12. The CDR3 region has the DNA TGTGCCAGCAGCTTGGAATGGTTGCCGGCTAGCGGGAGCAATGAGCAGTTCTTC. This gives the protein CASSLEWLPASGSNEQFF.

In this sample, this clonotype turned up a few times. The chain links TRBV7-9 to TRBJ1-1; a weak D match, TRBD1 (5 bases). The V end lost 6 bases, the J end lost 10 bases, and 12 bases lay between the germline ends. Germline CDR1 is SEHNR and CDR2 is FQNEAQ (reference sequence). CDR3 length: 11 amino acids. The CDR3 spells CASSFGAGAFF. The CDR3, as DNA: TGTGCCAGCAGTTTCGGGGCTGGAGCTTTCTTT.

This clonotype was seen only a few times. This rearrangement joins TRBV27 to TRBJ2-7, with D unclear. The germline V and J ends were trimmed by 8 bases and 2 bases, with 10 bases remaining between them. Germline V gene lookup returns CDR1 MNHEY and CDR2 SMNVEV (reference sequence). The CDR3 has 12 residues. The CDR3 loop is CASRLGPYEQYF. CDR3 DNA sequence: TGTGCCAGCCGCCTAGGCCCCTACGAGCAGTACTTC.

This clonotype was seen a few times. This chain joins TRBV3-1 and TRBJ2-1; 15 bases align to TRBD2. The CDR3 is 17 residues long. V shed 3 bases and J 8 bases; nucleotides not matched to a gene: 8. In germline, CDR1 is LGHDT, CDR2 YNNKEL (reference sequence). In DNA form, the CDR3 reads TGTGCCAGCAGCCACCCGGGACTAGCGGGAGGCCCCTATGAGCAGTTCTTC. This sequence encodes CASSHPGLAGGPYEQFF.

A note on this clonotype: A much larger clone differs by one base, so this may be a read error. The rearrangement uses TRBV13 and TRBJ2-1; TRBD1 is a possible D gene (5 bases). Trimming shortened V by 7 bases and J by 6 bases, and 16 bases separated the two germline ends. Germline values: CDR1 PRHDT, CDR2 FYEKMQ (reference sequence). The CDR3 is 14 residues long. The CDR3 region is CASTQRQLGNEQFF. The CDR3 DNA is TGTGCCAGCACCCAGAGACAGTTAGGCAATGAGCAGTTCTTC.

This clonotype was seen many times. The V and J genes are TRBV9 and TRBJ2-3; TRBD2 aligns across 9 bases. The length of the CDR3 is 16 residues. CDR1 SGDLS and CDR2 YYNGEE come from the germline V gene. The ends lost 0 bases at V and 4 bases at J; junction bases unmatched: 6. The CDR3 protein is CASSVEGRGGADTQYF. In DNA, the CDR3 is TGTGCCAGCAGCGTAGAGGGCCGCGGGGGGGCAGATACGCAGTATTTT.

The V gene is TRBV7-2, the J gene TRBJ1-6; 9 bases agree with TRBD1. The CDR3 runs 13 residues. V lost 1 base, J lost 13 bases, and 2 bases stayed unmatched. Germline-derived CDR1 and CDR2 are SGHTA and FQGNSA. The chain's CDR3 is CASSLDRGRPLHF. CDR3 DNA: TGTGCCAGCAGCTTAGACAGGGGGCGGCCCCTCCACTTT.

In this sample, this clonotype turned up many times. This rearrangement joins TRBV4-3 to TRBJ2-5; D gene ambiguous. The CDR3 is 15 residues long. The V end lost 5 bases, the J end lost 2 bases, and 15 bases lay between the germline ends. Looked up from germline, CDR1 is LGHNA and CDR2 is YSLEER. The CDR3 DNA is TGCGCCAGCAGCGTTGGCATAATCGGACAAGAGACCCAGTACTTC. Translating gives CASSVGIIGQETQYF.

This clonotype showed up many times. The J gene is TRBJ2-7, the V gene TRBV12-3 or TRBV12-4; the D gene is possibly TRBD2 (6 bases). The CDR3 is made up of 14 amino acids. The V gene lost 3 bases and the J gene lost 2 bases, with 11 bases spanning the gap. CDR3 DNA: TGTGCCAGCAGTTTTGGGACTCAGACCTACGAGCAGTACTTC. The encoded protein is CASSFGTQTYEQYF.

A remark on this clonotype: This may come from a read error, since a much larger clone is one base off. CDR3 DNA: TGTGCCAGCAGCACAGGACTTATGAGCTCCTACATTGAGCAGTTCTTC. It specifies CASSTGLMSSYIEQFF. The chain has TRBV9 and TRBJ2-1; D is perhaps TRBD1 or TRBD2 (5 bases each). The CDR3 runs to 16 residues. Germline V lookup: CDR1 SGDLS, CDR2 YYNGEE. The full variable domain, in which reference TRBV9 and TRBJ2-1 provide the parts outside the CDR3, is DSGVTQTPKHLITATGQRVTLRCSPRSGDLSVYWYQQSLDQGLQFLIQYYNGEERAKGNILERFSAQQFPDLHSELNLSSLELGDSALYFCASSTGLMSSYIEQFFGPGTRLTVL.

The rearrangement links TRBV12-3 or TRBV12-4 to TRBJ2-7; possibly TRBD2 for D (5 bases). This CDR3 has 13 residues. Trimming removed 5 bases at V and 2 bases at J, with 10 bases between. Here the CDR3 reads CASSEGWTYEQYF. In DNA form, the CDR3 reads TGTGCCAGCAGTGAGGGTTGGACCTACGAGCAGTACTTC.

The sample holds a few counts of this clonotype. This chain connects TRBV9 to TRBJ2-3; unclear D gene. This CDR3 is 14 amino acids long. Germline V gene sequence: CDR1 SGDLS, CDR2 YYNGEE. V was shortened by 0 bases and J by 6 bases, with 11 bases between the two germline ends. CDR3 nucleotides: TGTGCCAGCAGCGTAGCGCAGCTGAGGGATACGCAGTATTTT. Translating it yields CASSVAQLRDTQYF.

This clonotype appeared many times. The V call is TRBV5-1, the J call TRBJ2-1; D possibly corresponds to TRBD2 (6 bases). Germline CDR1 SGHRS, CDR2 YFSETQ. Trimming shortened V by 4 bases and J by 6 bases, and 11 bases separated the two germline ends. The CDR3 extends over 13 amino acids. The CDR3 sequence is CASSPWRGNEQFF. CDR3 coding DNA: TGCGCCAGCAGCCCCTGGCGGGGCAATGAGCAGTTCTTC.

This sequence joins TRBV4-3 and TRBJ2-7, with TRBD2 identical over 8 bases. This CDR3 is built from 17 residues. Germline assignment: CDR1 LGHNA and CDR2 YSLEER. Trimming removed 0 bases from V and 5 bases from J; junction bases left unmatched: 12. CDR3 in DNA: TGCGCCAGCAGCCAAGATTTAGGTAGCGGGAATATTAACGAGCAGTACTTC. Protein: CASSQDLGSGNINEQYF.

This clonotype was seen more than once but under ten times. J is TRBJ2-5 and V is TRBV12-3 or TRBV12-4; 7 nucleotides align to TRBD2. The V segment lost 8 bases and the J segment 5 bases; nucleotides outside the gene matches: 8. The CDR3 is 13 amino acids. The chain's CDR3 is CASAPGLRETQYF. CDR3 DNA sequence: TGTGCCAGCGCCCCGGGACTAAGGGAGACCCAGTACTTC.

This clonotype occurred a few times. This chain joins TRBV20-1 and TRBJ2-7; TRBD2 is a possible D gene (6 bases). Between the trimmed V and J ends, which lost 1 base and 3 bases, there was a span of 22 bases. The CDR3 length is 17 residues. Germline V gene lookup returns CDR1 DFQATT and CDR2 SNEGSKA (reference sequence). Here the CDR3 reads CSARGLPWEVPNYEQYF. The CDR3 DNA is TGCAGTGCTAGAGGACTACCCTGGGAGGTCCCCAACTACGAGCAGTACTTC.

The CDR3 sequence is CASSFSRDRGTNTGELFF. CDR3 nucleotide sequence: TGTGCCAGCAGTTTCTCCCGGGACAGGGGAACGAACACCGGGGAGCTGTTTTTT. The V call is TRBV27, the J call TRBJ2-2; 10 positions agree with TRBD1. The CDR3 runs to 18 residues. The J segment lost 0 bases and the V segment lost 3 bases, leaving 7 bases of the junction unmatched. The germline V gene encodes CDR1 MNHEY and CDR2 SMNVEV (reference sequence).

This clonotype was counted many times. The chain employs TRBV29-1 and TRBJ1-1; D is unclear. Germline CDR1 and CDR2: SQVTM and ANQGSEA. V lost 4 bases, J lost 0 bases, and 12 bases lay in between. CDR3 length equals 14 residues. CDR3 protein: CSVGPGNMNTEAFF. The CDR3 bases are TGCAGCGTTGGTCCGGGGAACATGAACACTGAAGCTTTCTTT.

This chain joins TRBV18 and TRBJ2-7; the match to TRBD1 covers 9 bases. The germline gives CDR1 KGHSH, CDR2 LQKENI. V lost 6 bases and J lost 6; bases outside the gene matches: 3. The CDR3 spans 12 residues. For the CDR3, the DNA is TGTGCCAGCTCCAAACAGGGGGCCGAGCAGTACTTC. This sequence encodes CASSKQGAEQYF.

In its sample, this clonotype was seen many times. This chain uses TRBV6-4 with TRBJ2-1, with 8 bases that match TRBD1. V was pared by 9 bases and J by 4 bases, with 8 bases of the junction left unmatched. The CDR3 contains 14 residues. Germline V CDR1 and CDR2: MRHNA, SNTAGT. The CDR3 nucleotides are TGTGCCAGGCAAGGACAGGGTGTTTACAATGAGCAGTTCTTC. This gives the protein CARQGQGVYNEQFF.

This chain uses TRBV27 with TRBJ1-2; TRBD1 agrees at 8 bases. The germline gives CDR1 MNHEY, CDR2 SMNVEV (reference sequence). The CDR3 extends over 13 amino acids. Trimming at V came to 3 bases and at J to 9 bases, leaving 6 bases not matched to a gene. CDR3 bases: TGTGCCAGCAGTTTGCCAGGGGGCCTCCGCTACACCTTC. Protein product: CASSLPGGLRYTF.

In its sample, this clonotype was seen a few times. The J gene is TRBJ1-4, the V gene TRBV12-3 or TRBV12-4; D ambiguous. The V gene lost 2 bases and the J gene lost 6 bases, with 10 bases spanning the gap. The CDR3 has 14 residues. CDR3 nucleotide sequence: TGTGCCAGCAGTTTACGCCAAACCGATGAAAAACTGTTTTTT. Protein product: CASSLRQTDEKLFF.

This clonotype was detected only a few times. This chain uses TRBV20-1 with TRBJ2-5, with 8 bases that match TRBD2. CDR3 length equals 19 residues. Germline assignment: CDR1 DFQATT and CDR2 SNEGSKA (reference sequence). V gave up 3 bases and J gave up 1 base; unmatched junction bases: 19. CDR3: CSARTGLVRSPRSQETQYF. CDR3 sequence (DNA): TGCAGTGCTAGGACGGGACTAGTGAGGTCCCCGCGCTCCCAAGAGACCCAGTACTTC.

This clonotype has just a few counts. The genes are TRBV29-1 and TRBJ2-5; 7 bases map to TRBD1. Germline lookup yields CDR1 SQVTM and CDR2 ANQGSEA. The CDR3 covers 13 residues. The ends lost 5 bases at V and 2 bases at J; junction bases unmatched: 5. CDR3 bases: TGCAGCGTTAACAGGGGCACACAAGAGACCCAGTACTTC. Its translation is CSVNRGTQETQYF.

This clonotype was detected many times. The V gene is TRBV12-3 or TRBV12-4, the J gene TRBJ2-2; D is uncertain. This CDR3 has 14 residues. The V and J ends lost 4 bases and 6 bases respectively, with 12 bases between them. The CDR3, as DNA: TGTGCCAGCAGTTCCCACCTGGGGTCCGGGGAGCTGTTTTTT. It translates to CASSSHLGSGELFF.

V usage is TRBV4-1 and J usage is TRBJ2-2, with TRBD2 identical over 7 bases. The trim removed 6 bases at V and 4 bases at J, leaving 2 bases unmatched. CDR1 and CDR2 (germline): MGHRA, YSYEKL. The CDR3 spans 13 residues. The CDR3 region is CASRSGVTGELFF. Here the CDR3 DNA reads TGCGCCAGCAGGAGCGGGGTCACCGGGGAGCTGTTTTTT.

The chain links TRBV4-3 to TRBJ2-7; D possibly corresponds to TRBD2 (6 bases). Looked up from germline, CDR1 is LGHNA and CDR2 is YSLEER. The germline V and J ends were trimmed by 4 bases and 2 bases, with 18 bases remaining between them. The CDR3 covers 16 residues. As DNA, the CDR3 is TGCGCCAGCAGCCGAGGGGCCGGGGACTTGGCCTACGAGCAGTACTTC. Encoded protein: CASSRGAGDLAYEQYF.

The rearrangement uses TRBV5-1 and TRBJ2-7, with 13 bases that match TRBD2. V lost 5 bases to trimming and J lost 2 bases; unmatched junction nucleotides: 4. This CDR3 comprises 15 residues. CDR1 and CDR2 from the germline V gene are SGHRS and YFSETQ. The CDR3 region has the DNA TGCGCCAGCAGAGAAGGGACTAGCGGGGCCTACGAGCAGTACTTC. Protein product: CASREGTSGAYEQYF.

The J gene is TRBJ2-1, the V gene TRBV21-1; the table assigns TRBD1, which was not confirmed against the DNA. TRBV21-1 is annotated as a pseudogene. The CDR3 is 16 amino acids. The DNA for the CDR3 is TGTGCCAGCAGCTCCACTTGGGACAGGTCCTACAATGAGCAGTTCTTC. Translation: CASSSTWDRSYNEQFF.

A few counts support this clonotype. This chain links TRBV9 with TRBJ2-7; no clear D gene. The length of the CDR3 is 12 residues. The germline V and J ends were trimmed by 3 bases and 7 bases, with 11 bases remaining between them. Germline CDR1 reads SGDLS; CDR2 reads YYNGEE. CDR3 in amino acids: CASSDIIGEQYF. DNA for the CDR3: TGTGCCAGCAGCGACATTATTGGAGAGCAGTACTTC.